This T cell receptor beta chain was sequenced in a study of T cell repertoires in cytomegalovirus infection. Losses at the gene ends were 0 bases for V and 2 bases for J; bases not matched to a gene: 11. Germline V gene data show CDR1 as LGHDT and CDR2 as YNNKEL (reference sequence). CDR3 length: 20 amino acids. TCRdb used MiXCR to reprocess the reads, holding one entry per CDR3 protein. The data show some 920,000 distinct CDR3 sequences, roughly 30% seen once. As concerns this clonotype: Its antigen is undetermined.

The sample was cultured CD8+ T cells from PBMCs, taken from culture after CMV antigen stimulation. The source of this sequence is a human donor in good health (CMV status not recorded). Some clones in this sample may be carry-over from other donors' samples. The J gene is TRBJ2-1, the V gene TRBV3-1, with 12 nucleotides matching TRBD2. The CDR3 DNA follows: TGTGCCAGCAGCCAAGATTACAGACTAGCGGGGGAAGGAACCTACAATGAGCAGTTCTTC. This codes for CASSQDYRLAGEGTYNEQFF.